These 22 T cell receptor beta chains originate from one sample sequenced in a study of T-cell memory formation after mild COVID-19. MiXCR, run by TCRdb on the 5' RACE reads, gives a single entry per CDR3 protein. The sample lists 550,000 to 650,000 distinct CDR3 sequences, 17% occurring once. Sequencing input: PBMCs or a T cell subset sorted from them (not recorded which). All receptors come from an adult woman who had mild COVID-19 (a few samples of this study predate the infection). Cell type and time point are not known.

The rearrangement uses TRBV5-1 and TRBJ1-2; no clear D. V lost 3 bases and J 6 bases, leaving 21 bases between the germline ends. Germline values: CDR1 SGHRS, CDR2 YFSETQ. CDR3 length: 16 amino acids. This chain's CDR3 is CASSSLPEITVHGYTF. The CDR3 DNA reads TGCGCCAGCAGCTCCCTACCCGAGATAACGGTCCATGGCTACACCTTC.

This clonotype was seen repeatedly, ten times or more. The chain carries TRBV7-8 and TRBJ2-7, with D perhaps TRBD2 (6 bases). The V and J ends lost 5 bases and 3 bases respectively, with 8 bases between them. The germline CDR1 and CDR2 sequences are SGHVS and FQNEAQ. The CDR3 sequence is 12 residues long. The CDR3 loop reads CASSPDYYEQYF. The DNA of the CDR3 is TGTGCCAGCAGCCCGGACTACTACGAGCAGTACTTC. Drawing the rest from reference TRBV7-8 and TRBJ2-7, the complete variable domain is GAGVSQSPRYKVAKRGQDVALRCDPISGHVSLFWYQQALGQGPEFLTYFQNEAQLDKSGLPSDRFFAERPEGSVSTLKIQRTQQEDSAVYLCASSPDYYEQYFGPGTRLTVT.

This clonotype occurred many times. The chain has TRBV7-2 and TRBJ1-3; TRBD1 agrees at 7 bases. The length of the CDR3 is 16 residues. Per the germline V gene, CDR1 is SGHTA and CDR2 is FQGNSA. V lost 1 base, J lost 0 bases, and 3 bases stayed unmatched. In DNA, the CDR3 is TGTGCCAGCAGCTTAGGGGACAGACTCTCTGGAAACACCATATATTTT. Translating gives CASSLGDRLSGNTIYF.

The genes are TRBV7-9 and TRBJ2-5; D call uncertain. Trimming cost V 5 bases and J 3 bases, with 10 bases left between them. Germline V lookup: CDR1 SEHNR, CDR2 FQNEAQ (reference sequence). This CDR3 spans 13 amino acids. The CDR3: CASSPIGKETQYF. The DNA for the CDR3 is TGTGCCAGCAGCCCTATAGGGAAAGAGACCCAGTACTTC.

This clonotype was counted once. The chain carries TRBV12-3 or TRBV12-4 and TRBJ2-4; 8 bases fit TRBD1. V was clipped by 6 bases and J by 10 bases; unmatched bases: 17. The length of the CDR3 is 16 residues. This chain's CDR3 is CASRPDRAGGAEIQYF. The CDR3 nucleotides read TGTGCCAGCAGACCCGATAGGGCAGGGGGCGCGGAAATTCAGTACTTC.

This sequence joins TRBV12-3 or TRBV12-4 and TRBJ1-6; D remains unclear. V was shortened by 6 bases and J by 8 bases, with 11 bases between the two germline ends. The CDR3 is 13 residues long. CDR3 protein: CASSGNPYSPLHF. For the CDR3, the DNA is TGTGCCAGCAGCGGAAACCCGTATTCACCCCTCCACTTT.

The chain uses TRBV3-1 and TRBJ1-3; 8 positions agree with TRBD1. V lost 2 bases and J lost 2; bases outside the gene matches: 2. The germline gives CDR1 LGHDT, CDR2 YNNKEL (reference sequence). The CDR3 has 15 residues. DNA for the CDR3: TGTGCCAGCAGCCAACGCAGGGGGCCTGGAAACACCATATATTTT. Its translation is CASSQRRGPGNTIYF.

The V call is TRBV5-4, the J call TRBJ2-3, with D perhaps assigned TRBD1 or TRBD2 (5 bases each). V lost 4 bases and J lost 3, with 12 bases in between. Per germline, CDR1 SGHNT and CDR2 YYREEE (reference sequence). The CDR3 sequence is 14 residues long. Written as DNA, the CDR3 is TGTGCCAGCAGCCCCGAGGGACCGACAGATACGCAGTATTTT. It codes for CASSPEGPTDTQYF.

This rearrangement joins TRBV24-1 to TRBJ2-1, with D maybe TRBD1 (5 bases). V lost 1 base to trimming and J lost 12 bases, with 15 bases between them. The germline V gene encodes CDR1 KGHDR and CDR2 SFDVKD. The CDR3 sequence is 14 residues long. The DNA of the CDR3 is TGTGCCACCAGTGATTTATTAATTGGGGCGGTGCAGTTCTTC. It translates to CATSDLLIGAVQFF.

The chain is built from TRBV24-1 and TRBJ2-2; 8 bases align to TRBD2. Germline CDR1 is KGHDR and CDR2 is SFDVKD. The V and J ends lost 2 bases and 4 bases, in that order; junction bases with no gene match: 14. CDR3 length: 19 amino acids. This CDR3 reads CATSDSMTGRAGVTGELFF. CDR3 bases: TGTGCCACCAGTGATTCAATGACAGGTAGAGCGGGAGTCACCGGGGAGCTGTTTTTT.

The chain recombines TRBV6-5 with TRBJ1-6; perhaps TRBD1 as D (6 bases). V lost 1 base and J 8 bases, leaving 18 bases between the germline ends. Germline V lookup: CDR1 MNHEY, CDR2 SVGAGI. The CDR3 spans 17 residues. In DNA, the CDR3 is TGTGCCAGCAGTTACTTAAAGGGGGTAAAACGGGATTCACCCCTCCACTTT. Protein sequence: CASSYLKGVKRDSPLHF.

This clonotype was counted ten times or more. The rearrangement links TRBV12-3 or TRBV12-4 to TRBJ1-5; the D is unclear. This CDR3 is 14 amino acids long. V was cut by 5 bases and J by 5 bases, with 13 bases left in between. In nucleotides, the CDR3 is TGTGCCAGCAGTACCTGGACCGGGGATCAGCCCCAGCATTTT. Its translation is CASSTWTGDQPQHF.

CDR3 amino acids: CSARGTVNTGELFF. CDR3 coding DNA: TGCAGTGCTCGAGGGACAGTGAACACCGGGGAGCTGTTTTTT. The chain couples TRBV20-1 to TRBJ2-2; 7 bases fit TRBD1. V was pared by 5 bases and J by 1 base, with 4 bases of the junction left unmatched. The CDR3 length is 14 residues. Per germline, CDR1 DFQATT and CDR2 SNEGSKA (reference sequence).

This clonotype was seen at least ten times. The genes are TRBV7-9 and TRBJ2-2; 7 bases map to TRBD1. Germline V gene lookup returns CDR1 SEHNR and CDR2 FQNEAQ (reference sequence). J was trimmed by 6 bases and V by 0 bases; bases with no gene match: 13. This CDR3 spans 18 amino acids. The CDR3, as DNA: TGTGCCAGCAGCTTAGCAGTGGGGACAGCTCATGTCCCCGGGGAGCTGTTTTTT. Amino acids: CASSLAVGTAHVPGELFF. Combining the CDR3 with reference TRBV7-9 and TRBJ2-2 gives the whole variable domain DTGVSQNPRHKITKRGQNVTFRCDPISEHNRLYWYRQTLGQGPEFLTYFQNEAQLEKSRLLSDRFSAERPKGSFSTLEIQRTEQGDSAMYLCASSLAVGTAHVPGELFFGEGSRLTVL.

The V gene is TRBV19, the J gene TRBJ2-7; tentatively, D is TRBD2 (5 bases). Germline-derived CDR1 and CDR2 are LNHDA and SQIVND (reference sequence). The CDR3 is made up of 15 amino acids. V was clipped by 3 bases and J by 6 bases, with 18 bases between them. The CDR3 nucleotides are TGTGCCAGTAGTATCTACCAGGCGGGCAGCGGCGAGCAGTACTTC. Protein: CASSIYQAGSGEQYF.

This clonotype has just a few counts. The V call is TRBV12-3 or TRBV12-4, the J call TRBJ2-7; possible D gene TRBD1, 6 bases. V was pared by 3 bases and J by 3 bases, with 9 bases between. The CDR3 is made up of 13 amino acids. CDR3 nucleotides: TGTGCCAGCAGTTTGTCAGGGGTCTACGAGCAGTACTTC. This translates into CASSLSGVYEQYF.

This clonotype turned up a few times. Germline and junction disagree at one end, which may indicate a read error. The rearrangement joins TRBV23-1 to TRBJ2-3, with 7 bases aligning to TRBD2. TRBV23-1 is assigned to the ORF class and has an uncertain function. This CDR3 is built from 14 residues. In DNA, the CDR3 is TGCGCCAGCACAACTAGCGAGCGGGGAGATCCGCAGTATTTT. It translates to CASTTSERGDPQYF.

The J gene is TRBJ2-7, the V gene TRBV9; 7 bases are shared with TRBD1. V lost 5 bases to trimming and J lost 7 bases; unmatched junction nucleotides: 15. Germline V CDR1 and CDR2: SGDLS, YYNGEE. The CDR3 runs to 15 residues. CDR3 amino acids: CASSLRDRAYEEQYF. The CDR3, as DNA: TGTGCCAGCAGTCTAAGGGACAGAGCCTACGAGGAGCAGTACTTC.

The DNA of the CDR3 is TGTGCCAGCAGCCAAGCCGGACAGTCCATCAGGGAGACCCAGTACTTC. Its translation is CASSQAGQSIRETQYF. The genes are TRBV14 and TRBJ2-5; D is possibly TRBD1 (6 bases). Germline V gives CDR1 SGHDN, CDR2 FVKESK. There are 16 residues in the CDR3. Trimming cost V 1 base and J 5 bases, with 17 bases left between them.

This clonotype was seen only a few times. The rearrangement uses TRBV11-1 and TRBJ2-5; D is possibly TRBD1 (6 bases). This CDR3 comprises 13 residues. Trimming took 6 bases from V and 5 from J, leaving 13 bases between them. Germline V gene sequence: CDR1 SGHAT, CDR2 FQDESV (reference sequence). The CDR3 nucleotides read TGTGCCAGCAGTTACAGGGTCAGGGAGACCCAGTACTTC. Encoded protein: CASSYRVRETQYF.

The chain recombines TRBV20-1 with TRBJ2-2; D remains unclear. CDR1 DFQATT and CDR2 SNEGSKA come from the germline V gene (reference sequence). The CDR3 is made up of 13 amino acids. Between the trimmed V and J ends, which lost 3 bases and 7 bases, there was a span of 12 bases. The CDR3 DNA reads TGCAGTGCTAGGGATTCTAGAATCGGGGAGCTGTTTTTT. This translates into CSARDSRIGELFF.

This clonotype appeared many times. The CDR3 loop reads CSVRGNEQFF. CDR3 coding DNA: TGCAGCGTTCGGGGGAATGAGCAGTTCTTC. V is TRBV29-1 and J is TRBJ2-1; weak D call: TRBD2 (6 bases). The CDR3 consists of 10 residues. V was trimmed by 5 bases and J by 7 bases, leaving 6 bases between them. Looked up from germline, CDR1 is SQVTM and CDR2 is ANQGSEA.